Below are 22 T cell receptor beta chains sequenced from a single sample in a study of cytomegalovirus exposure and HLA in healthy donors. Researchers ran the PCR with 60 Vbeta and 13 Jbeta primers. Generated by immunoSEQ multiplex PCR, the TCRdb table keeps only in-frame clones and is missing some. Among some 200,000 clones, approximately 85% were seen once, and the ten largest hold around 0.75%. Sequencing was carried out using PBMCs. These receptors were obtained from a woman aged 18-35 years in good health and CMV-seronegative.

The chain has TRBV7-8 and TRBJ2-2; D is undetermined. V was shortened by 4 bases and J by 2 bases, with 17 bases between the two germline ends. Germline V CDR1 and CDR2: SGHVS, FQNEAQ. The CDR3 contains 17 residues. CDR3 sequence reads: CASSSLGVDSNTGELFF. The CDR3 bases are TGTGCCAGCAGCTCCCTTGGCGTGGATAGCAACACCGGGGAGCTGTTTTTT.

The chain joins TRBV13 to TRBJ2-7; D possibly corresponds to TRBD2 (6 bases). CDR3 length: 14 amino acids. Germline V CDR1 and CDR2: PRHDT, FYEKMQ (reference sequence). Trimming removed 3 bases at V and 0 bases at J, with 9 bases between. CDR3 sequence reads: CASSLGRGSYEQYF. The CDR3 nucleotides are TGTGCCAGCAGCTTGGGGCGGGGCTCCTACGAGCAGTACTTC.

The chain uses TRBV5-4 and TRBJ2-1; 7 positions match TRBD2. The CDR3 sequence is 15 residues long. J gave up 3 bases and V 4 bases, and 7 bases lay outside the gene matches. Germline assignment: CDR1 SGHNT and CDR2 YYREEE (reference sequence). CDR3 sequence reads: CASSLAGRGYNEQFF. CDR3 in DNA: TGTGCCAGCAGCCTGGCGGGGAGGGGCTACAATGAGCAGTTCTTC.

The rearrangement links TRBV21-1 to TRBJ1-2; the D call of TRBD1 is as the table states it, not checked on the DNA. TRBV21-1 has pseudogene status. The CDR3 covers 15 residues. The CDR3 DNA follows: TGTGCCAGCAGTCCTGGGACAGGGTTTAACGATGGCTACACCTTC. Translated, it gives CASSPGTGFNDGYTF.

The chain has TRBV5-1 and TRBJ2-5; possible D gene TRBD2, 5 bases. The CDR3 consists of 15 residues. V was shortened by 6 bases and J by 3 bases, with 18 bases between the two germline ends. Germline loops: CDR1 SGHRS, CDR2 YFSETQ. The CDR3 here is CASNDGLSGEETQYF. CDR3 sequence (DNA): TGCGCCAGCAACGACGGACTTAGTGGGGAAGAGACCCAGTACTTC.

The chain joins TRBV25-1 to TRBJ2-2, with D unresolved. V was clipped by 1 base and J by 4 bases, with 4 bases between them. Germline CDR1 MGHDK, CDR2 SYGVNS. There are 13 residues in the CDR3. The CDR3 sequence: CASSESVTGELFF. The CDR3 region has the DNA TGTGCCAGCAGTGAATCTGTCACCGGGGAGCTGTTTTTT.

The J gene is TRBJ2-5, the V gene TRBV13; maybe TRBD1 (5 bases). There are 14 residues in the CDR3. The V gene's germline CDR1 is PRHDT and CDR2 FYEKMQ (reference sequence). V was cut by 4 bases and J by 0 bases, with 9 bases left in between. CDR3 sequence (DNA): TGTGCCAGCAGCTCGACAGAGAACCAAGAGACCCAGTACTTC. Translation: CASSSTENQETQYF.

The DNA of the CDR3 is TGTGCCAGCAGTTACTCGGGAGTAAGGTACAATGAGCAGTTCTTC. Translation gives CASSYSGVRYNEQFF. The V gene is TRBV6-5, the J gene TRBJ2-1, with D maybe TRBD2 (5 bases). Per germline, CDR1 MNHEY and CDR2 SVGAGI. The CDR3 is 15 amino acids. The V end lost 0 bases, the J end lost 4 bases, and 10 bases lay between the germline ends.

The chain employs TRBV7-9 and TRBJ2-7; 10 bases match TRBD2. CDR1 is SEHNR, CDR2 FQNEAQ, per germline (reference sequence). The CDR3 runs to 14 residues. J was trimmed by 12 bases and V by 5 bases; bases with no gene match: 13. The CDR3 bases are TGTGCCAGCAGCCTATCCGGGACTAGCGATTTTGCGTACTTC. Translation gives CASSLSGTSDFAYF.

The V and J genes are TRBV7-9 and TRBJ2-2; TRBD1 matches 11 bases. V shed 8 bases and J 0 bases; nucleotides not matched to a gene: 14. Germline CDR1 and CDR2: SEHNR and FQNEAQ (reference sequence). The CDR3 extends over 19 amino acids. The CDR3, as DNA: TGTGCCAGCTTAGACTACGGCGTGGGACAGGGGGCGAACACCGGGGAGCTGTTTTTT. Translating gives CASLDYGVGQGANTGELFF.

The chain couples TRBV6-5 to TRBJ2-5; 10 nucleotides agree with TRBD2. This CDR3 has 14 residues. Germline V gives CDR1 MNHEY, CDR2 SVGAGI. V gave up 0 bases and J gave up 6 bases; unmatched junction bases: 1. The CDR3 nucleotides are TGTGCCAGCAGTTACTCACTAGCGGGGAAGACCCAGTACTTC. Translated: CASSYSLAGKTQYF.

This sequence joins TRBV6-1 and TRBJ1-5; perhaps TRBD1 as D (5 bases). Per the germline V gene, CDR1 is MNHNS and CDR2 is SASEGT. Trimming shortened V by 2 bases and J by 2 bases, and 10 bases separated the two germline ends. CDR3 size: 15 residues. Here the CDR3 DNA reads TGTGCCAGCAGTGAATGGGGGGTCGGCAATCAGCCCCAGCATTTT. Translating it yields CASSEWGVGNQPQHF.

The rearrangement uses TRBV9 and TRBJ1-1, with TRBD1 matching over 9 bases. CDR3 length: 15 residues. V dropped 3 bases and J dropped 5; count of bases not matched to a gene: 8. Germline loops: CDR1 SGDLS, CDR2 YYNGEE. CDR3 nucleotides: TGTGCCAGCAGCGCCCAGACAGGGGGGGATACTGAAGCTTTCTTT. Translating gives CASSAQTGGDTEAFF.

CDR3 in DNA: TGCGCCAGCTCCACCGGGGGTTACGAGCAGTACTTC. Translated: CASSTGGYEQYF. This chain joins TRBV10-2 and TRBJ2-7; perhaps TRBD2 as D (6 bases). The CDR3 is made up of 12 amino acids. In germline, CDR1 is WSHSY, CDR2 SAAADI. Trimming took 8 bases from V and 4 from J, leaving 12 bases between them.

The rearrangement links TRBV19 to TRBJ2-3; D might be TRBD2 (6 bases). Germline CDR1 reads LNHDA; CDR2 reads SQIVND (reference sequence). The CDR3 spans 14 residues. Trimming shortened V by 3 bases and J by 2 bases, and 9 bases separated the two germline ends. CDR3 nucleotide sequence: TGTGCCAGTAGTATGGTGGGACTCACAGATACGCAGTATTTT. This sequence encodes CASSMVGLTDTQYF.

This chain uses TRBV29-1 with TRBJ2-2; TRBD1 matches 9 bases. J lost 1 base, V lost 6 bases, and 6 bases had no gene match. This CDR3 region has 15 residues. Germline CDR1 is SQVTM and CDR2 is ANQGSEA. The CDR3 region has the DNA TGCAGCGTGGTTGGACAGGGGTTGAACACCGGGGAGCTGTTTTTT. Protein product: CSVVGQGLNTGELFF.

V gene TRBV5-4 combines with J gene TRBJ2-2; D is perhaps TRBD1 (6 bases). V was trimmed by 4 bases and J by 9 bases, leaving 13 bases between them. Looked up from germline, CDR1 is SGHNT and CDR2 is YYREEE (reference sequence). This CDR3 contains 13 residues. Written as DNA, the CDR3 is TGTGCCAGCAGCGAATTACAGGGCCGGGAGCTGTTTTTT. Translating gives CASSELQGRELFF. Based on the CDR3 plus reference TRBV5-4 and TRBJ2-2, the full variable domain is ETGVTQSPTHLIKTRGQQVTLRCSSQSGHNTVSWYQQALGQGPQFIFQYYREEENGRGNFPPRFSGLQFPNYSSELNVNALELDDSALYLCASSELQGRELFFGEGSRLTVL.

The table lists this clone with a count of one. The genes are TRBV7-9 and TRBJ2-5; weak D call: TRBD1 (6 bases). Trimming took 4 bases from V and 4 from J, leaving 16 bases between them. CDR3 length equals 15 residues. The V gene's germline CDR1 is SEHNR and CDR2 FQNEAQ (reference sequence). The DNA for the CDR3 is TGTGCCAGCAGCTACACAGGGAGTACGGGAGAGACCCAGTACTTC. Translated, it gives CASSYTGSTGETQYF.

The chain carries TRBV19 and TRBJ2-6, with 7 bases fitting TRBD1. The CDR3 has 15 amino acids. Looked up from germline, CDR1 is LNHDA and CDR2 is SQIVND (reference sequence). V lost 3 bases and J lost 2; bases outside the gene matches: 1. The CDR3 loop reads CASSMTGTGANVLTF. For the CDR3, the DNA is TGTGCCAGTAGTATGACAGGGACTGGGGCCAACGTCCTGACTTTC. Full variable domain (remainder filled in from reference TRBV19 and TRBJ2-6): DGGITQSPKYLFRKEGQNVTLSCEQNLNHDAMYWYRQDPGQGLRLIYYSQIVNDFQKGDIAEGYSVSREKKESFPLTVTSAQKNPTAFYLCASSMTGTGANVLTFGAGSRLTVL.

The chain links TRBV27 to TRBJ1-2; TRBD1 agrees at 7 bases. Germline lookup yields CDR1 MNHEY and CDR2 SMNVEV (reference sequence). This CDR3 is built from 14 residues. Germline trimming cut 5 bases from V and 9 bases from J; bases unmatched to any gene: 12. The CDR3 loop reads CASSLGHRGPRYTF. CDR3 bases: TGTGCCAGCAGTCTAGGGCATAGGGGGCCTCGCTACACCTTC.

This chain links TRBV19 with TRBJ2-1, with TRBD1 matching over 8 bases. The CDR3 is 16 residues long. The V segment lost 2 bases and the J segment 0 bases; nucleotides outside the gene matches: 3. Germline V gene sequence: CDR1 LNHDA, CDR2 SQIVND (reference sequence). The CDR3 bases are TGTGCCAGTAGTATACAGGGGGCCGGCTCCTACAATGAGCAGTTCTTC. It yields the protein CASSIQGAGSYNEQFF.

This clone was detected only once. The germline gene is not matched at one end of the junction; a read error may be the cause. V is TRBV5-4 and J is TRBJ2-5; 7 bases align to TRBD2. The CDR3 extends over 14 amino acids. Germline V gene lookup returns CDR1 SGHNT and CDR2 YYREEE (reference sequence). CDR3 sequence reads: CASSLPGLKETQYF. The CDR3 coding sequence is TGTGCGAGCAGCTTGCCGGGACTAAAAGAGACCCAGTACTTC.